Below, 20 T cell receptor beta chains from the same sample are listed, as sequenced in a study of blood T cell repertoires in COVID-19. TCRdb's table, derived via immunoSEQ multiplex PCR, lists solely in-frame clones and lacks some. This sample carries around 100,000 clones, approximately 87% of them seen once, and the ten largest clones take over 10%. The specimen sequenced was peripheral blood. These receptors were taken from a human donor in a cohort sampled during active COVID-19.

Regarding this clone: Other DNA sequences from this sample encode an identical CDR3 as well. The chain carries TRBV11-2 and TRBJ1-1; 7 nucleotides agree with TRBD1. CDR1 SGHAT and CDR2 FQNNGV come from the germline V gene. Trimming cost V 1 base and J 2 bases; bases outside gene matches: 4. This CDR3 comprises 15 residues. CDR3 residues: CASSLGRGLNTEAFF. The CDR3 DNA is TGTGCCAGCAGCTTAGGGAGGGGGCTCAACACTGAAGCTTTCTTT.

This chain links TRBV6-2 or TRBV6-3 with TRBJ1-2; D perhaps matches TRBD1 (6 bases). The V gene's germline CDR1 is MNHEY and CDR2 SVGEGT. This CDR3 region has 14 residues. The V and J ends lost 5 bases and 9 bases respectively, with 19 bases between them. The CDR3 is CASSAAGARGRYTF. CDR3 DNA sequence: TGTGCCAGCAGTGCAGCGGGGGCAAGGGGCCGCTACACCTTC.

A few counts support this clone. The chain links TRBV7-2 to TRBJ2-3; 14 bases are shared with TRBD2. There are 18 residues in the CDR3. The V gene's germline CDR1 is SGHTA and CDR2 FQGNSA. Losses at the gene ends were 5 bases for V and 4 bases for J; bases not matched to a gene: 11. CDR3 protein: CASSVRLAGGRLADTQYF. The DNA of the CDR3 is TGTGCCAGCAGCGTCAGACTAGCGGGGGGGCGATTGGCAGATACGCAGTATTTT.

The rearrangement links TRBV5-1 to TRBJ1-2; D unresolved. V was shortened by 1 base and J by 2 bases, with 6 bases between the two germline ends. CDR1 SGHRS and CDR2 YFSETQ come from the germline V gene. CDR3 length: 13 amino acids. DNA of the CDR3: TGCGCCAGCAGCTTGACAGAAAACTATGGCTACACCTTC. Encoded protein: CASSLTENYGYTF.

The CDR3 here is CASSLFTSSYNEQFF. The CDR3 region has the DNA TGTGCCAGCAGCTTATTTACAAGCTCCTACAATGAGCAGTTCTTC. The genes are TRBV11-3 and TRBJ2-1; D uncertain. Germline CDR1 SGHNT, CDR2 YENEEA. V shed 2 bases and J shed 0 bases, with 8 bases lying between them. There are 15 residues in the CDR3.

This rearrangement joins TRBV2 to TRBJ2-3, with D maybe TRBD2 (5 bases). CDR3 length: 12 residues. CDR1 is SNHLY, CDR2 FYNNEI, per germline. Trimming stripped 6 bases from V and 6 bases from J, with 10 bases between. CDR3 in DNA: TGTGCCAGCAGGTTCGAGGGTGATACGCAGTATTTT. Its protein is CASRFEGDTQYF. Variable domain in full (rest from reference TRBV2 and TRBJ2-3): EPEVTQTPSHQVTQMGQEVILRCVPISNHLYFYWYRQILGQKVEFLVSFYNNEISEKSEIFDDQFSVERPDGSNFTLKIRSTKLEDSAMYFCASRFEGDTQYFGPGTRLTVL.

The gene calls are TRBV11-2 and TRBJ1-4, with no clear D. Germline V gene lookup returns CDR1 SGHAT and CDR2 FQNNGV. With 5 bases removed from V and 8 bases from J, the gap between germline ends came to 18 bases. The CDR3 covers 15 residues. The chain's CDR3 is CASSPRRREDEKLFF. CDR3 DNA: TGTGCCAGCAGCCCCCGGCGCCGGGAGGACGAAAAACTGTTTTTT.

V and J are TRBV5-1 and TRBJ2-2, with a tentative D call TRBD1 (6 bases). Trimming removed 4 bases from V and 3 bases from J, with 13 bases in between. CDR1 is SGHRS and CDR2 is YFSETQ in the germline V gene. The CDR3 is made up of 15 amino acids. The CDR3 coding sequence is TGCGCCAGCAGCGAACAGGGTGAGGACACCGGGGAGCTGTTTTTT. Amino acid sequence: CASSEQGEDTGELFF.

The J gene is TRBJ1-3, the V gene TRBV6-6; 7 positions agree with TRBD1. This CDR3 contains 14 residues. Germline CDR1 reads MNHNY; CDR2 reads SVGAGI (reference sequence). V gave up 5 bases and J gave up 7 bases; unmatched junction bases: 8. CDR3 region: CASSQGTAGNTIYF. CDR3 bases: TGTGCCAGCAGTCAGGGGACAGCCGGCAACACCATATATTTT.

The rearrangement links TRBV19 to TRBJ2-1; TRBD1 might be the D (6 bases). The germline V and J ends were trimmed by 3 bases and 9 bases, with 15 bases remaining between them. The length of the CDR3 is 14 residues. Germline CDR1 is LNHDA and CDR2 is SQIVND (reference sequence). The CDR3 loop is CASSIGQGPLEQFF. Here the CDR3 DNA reads TGTGCCAGTAGTATCGGGCAGGGGCCACTTGAGCAGTTCTTC.

The genes are TRBV11-2 and TRBJ2-2, with 8 nucleotides matching TRBD2. The V and J ends lost 5 bases and 1 base, in that order; junction bases with no gene match: 6. The V gene's germline CDR1 is SGHAT and CDR2 FQNNGV. The CDR3 length is 16 residues. The CDR3 bases are TGTGCCAGCAGCGCCGCCGGGACTAGGAACACCGGGGAGCTGTTTTTT. As protein: CASSAAGTRNTGELFF. The complete variable domain, with remaining parts taken from reference TRBV11-2 and TRBJ2-2, reads EAGVAQSPRYKIIEKRQSVAFWCNPISGHATLYWYQQILGQGPKLLIQFQNNGVVDDSQLPKDRFSAERLKGVDSTLKIQPAKLEDSAVYLCASSAAGTRNTGELFFGEGSRLTVL.

The chain employs TRBV18 and TRBJ1-3; TRBD1 aligns across 7 bases. The V gene's germline CDR1 is KGHSH and CDR2 LQKENI. There are 16 residues in the CDR3. V shed 1 base and J 0 bases; nucleotides not matched to a gene: 3. CDR3 sequence: CASSPRRDSSGNTIYF. In DNA, the CDR3 is TGTGCCAGCTCACCACGCCGGGACAGCTCTGGAAACACCATATATTTT.

The V call is TRBV6-5, the J call TRBJ2-2; TRBD2 matches 13 bases. Germline trimming cut 6 bases from V and 7 bases from J; bases unmatched to any gene: 5. The CDR3 is 15 amino acids. CDR1 MNHEY and CDR2 SVGAGI come from the germline V gene. The CDR3 spells CASRGTSGDSGELFF. The CDR3 DNA reads TGTGCCAGCAGGGGGACTAGCGGGGACAGCGGGGAGCTGTTTTTT.

This clone was detected only a few times. The chain joins TRBV9 to TRBJ1-4, with 7 bases matching TRBD1. The CDR3 extends over 15 amino acids. Germline CDR1 and CDR2: SGDLS and YYNGEE. V lost 4 bases to trimming and J lost 3 bases; unmatched junction nucleotides: 6. CDR3 sequence (DNA): TGTGCCAGCAGCATCGAGACAGGGTCTAATGAAAAACTGTTTTTT. Amino acids: CASSIETGSNEKLFF.

The V call is TRBV11-2, the J call TRBJ2-7; 8 nucleotides match TRBD1. The V segment lost 3 bases and the J segment 11 bases; nucleotides outside the gene matches: 3. Looked up from germline, CDR1 is SGHAT and CDR2 is FQNNGV. The length of the CDR3 is 11 residues. The CDR3 nucleotides are TGTGCCAGCAGCTTTTGGACAGGGAAGTACTTC. This codes for CASSFWTGKYF.

This sequence joins TRBV19 and TRBJ1-2; D perhaps matches TRBD1 (5 bases). The length of the CDR3 is 15 residues. Germline V lookup: CDR1 LNHDA, CDR2 SQIVND (reference sequence). The V end was cut by 3 bases, the J end by 4 bases, with 15 bases between. CDR3 sequence: CASSIGGANSYGYTF. The CDR3 DNA reads as TGTGCCAGTAGTATTGGTGGGGCCAACTCCTATGGCTACACCTTC.

The rearrangement uses TRBV5-6 and TRBJ2-4; unclear D gene. The CDR3 runs 14 residues. Trimming left V 0 bases short and J 2 bases short, with 6 bases between. CDR1 and CDR2 from the germline V gene are SGHDT and YYEEEE. The CDR3 coding sequence is TGTGCCAGCAGCTTGGGACAAACCAAAAACATTCAGTACTTC. Protein product: CASSLGQTKNIQYF.

V and J are TRBV2 and TRBJ2-6, with a weak D call TRBD1 (7 bases). This CDR3 contains 19 residues. Germline CDR1 SNHLY, CDR2 FYNNEI. V was pared by 7 bases and J by 0 bases, with 22 bases between. The DNA of the CDR3 is TGTGCCAGCACGCTCCTGGGGGGACAGTCAAACTCTGGGGCCAACGTCCTGACTTTC. This sequence encodes CASTLLGGQSNSGANVLTF.

The chain joins TRBV19 to TRBJ2-7; TRBD1 aligns across 9 bases. CDR3 length equals 13 residues. Trimming removed 5 bases from V and 6 bases from J; junction bases left unmatched: 5. Germline lookup yields CDR1 LNHDA and CDR2 SQIVND (reference sequence). Here the CDR3 DNA reads TGTGCCAGTAGTCAAGGGACAGGGATCGAGCAGTACTTC. Translated, it gives CASSQGTGIEQYF.

V gene TRBV5-6 combines with J gene TRBJ1-6; 12 bases map to TRBD1. The CDR3 extends over 15 amino acids. V gave up 4 bases and J gave up 7 bases; unmatched junction bases: 3. Germline V lookup: CDR1 SGHDT, CDR2 YYEEEE. CDR3 DNA sequence: TGTGCCAGCAGCGGGGGGACAGGGGGCAATTCACCCCTCCACTTT. This codes for CASSGGTGGNSPLHF.